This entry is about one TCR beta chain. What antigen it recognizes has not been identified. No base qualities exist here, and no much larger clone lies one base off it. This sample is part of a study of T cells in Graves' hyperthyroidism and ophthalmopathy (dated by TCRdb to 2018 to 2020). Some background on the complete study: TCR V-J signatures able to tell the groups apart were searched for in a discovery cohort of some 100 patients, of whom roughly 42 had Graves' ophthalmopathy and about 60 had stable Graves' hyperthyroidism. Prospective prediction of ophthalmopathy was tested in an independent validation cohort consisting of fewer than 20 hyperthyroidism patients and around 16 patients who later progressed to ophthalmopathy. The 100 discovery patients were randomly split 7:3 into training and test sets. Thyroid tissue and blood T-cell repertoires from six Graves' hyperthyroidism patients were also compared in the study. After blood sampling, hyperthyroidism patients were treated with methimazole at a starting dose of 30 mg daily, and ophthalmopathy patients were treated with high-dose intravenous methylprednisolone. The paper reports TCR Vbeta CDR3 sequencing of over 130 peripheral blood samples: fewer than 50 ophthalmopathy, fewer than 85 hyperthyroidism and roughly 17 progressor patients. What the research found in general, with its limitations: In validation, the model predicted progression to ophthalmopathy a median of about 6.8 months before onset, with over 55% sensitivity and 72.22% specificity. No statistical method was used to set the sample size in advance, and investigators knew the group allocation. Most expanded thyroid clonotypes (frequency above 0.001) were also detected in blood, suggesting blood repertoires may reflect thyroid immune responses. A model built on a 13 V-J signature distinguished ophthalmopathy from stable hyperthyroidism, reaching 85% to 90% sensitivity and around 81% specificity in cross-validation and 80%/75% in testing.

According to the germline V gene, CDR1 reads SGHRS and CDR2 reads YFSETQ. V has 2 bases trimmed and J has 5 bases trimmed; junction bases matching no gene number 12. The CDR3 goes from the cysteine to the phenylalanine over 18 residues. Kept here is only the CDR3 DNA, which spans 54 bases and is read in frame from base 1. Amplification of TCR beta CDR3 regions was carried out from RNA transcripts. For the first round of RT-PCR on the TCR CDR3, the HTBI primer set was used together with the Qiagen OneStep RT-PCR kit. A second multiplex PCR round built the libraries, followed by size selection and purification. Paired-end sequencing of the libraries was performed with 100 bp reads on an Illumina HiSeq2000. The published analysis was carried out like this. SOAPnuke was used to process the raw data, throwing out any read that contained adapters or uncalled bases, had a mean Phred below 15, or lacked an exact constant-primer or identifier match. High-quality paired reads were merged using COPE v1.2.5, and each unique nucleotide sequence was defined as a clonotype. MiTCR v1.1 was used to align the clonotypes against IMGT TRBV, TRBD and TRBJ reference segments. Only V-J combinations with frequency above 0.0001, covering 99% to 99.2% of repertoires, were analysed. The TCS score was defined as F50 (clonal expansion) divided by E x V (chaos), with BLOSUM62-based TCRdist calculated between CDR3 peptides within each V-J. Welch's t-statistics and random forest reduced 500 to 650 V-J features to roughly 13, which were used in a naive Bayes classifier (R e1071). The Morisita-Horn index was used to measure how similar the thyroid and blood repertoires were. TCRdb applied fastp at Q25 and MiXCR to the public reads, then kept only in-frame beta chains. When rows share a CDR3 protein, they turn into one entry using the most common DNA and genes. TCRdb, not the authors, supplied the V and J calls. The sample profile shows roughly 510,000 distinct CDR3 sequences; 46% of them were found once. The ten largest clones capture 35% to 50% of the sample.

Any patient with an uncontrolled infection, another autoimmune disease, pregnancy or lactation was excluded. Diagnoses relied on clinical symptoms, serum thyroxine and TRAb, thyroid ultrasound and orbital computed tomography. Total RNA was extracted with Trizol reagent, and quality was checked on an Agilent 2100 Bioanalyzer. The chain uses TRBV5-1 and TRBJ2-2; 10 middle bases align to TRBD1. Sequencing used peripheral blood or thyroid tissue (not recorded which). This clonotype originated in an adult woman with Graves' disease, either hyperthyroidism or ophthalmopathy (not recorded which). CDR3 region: CASSLSWRTGGVTGELFF. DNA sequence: TGCGCCAGCAGCTTATCCTGGAGGACAGGGGGAGTTACCGGGGAGCTGTTTTTT.